A single sample gave rise to the 9 T cell receptor beta chains below, sequenced in a study of T cell repertoires in cytomegalovirus infection. These receptors' antigens are unknown. TCRdb redid the calling of the reads with MiXCR, one entry per CDR3 protein. This sample has roughly 340,000 distinct CDR3 sequences, with 25% to 35% found just once. Sequences were derived from cultured PBMCs, sampled from culture after CMV antigen stimulation. The receptors shown here come from a human donor in good health (CMV status not recorded). Some clones in this sample may be carry-over from other donors' samples.

This clonotype showed up many times. This sequence joins TRBV7-2 and TRBJ1-2; D gene ambiguous. The ends were cut back, 1 base at V and 2 bases at J, with 5 bases in the middle. Per the germline V gene, CDR1 is SGHTA and CDR2 is FQGNSA. The length of the CDR3 is 13 residues. The CDR3 here is CASSLGVNYGYTF. The CDR3, as DNA: TGTGCCAGCAGCTTAGGGGTAAACTATGGCTACACCTTC.

The chain links TRBV5-4 to TRBJ2-1; 9 nucleotides align to TRBD2. V lost 0 bases, J lost 6 bases, and 10 bases stayed unmatched. The CDR3 has 17 residues. CDR1 and CDR2 from the germline V gene are SGHNT and YYREEE (reference sequence). CDR3 coding DNA: TGTGCCAGCAGCTTGGCGGGGCGGGAGGGCCGAGGCAATGAGCAGTTCTTC. It yields the protein CASSLAGREGRGNEQFF.

This clonotype was recorded once. The genes are TRBV5-6 and TRBJ1-5; no firm D call. Between the trimmed V and J ends, which lost 1 base and 7 bases, there was a span of 9 bases. This CDR3 spans 13 amino acids. CDR1 is SGHDT, CDR2 YYEEEE, per germline. CDR3 bases: TGTGCCAGCAGCTTGTCACCGCGGCAGCCCCAGCATTTT. Its protein product is CASSLSPRQPQHF.

The rearrangement uses TRBV15 and TRBJ1-1; 10 positions match TRBD1. The CDR3 runs 15 residues. Germline trimming cut 3 bases from V and 4 bases from J; bases unmatched to any gene: 5. Germline V lookup: CDR1 LNHNV, CDR2 YYDKDF (reference sequence). The CDR3 bases are TGTGCCACCAGCAGCCCGCGGACAGGGGGCACTGAAGCTTTCTTT. The encoded protein is CATSSPRTGGTEAFF.

The genes are TRBV6-2 or TRBV6-3 and TRBJ1-5; TRBD1 might be the D (5 bases). CDR1 is MNHEY and CDR2 is SVGEGT in the germline V gene. CDR3 size: 13 residues. Trimming cost V 7 bases and J 2 bases, with 9 bases left between them. Written as DNA, the CDR3 is TGTGCCAGCACCAGAGGGGGCAATCAGCCCCAGCATTTT. It translates to CASTRGGNQPQHF.

This clonotype was detected a few times. CDR3 sequence reads: CASSTRDLKDTEAFF. CDR3 coding DNA: TGTGCCAGCAGCACCCGGGACCTTAAGGACACTGAAGCTTTCTTT. The chain joins TRBV27 to TRBJ1-1; a possible D gene is TRBD1 (5 bases). Germline values: CDR1 MNHEY, CDR2 SMNVEV (reference sequence). This CDR3 region has 15 residues. The germline V and J ends were trimmed by 6 bases and 3 bases, with 17 bases remaining between them.

The chain is built from TRBV28 and TRBJ1-2; D is unclear. CDR3 length equals 12 residues. The ends were cut back, 2 bases at V and 5 bases at J, with 6 bases in the middle. The germline V gene encodes CDR1 MDHEN and CDR2 SYDVKM. The CDR3 is CASSLGQYGYTF. In DNA, the CDR3 is TGTGCCAGCAGTTTAGGTCAATATGGCTACACCTTC.

This clonotype has a count of ten or more. The V gene is TRBV11-2, the J gene TRBJ2-1; tentatively, D is TRBD2 (6 bases). This CDR3 region has 15 residues. V was pared by 5 bases and J by 5 bases, with 16 bases between. Germline CDR1 and CDR2: SGHAT and FQNNGV. CDR3 DNA: TGTGCCAGCAGCCTCCGGGGGTGGGACGACAATGAGCAGTTCTTC. It codes for CASSLRGWDDNEQFF.

This clonotype appeared once. The chain uses TRBV24-1 and TRBJ1-1; 8 bases line up with TRBD1. CDR1 is KGHDR and CDR2 is SFDVKD in the germline V gene. V lost 7 bases to trimming and J lost 3 bases; unmatched junction nucleotides: 3. The CDR3 sequence is 13 residues long. The CDR3 loop is CATRHRGDTEAFF. CDR3 coding DNA: TGTGCCACCAGACACAGGGGGGACACTGAAGCTTTCTTT.